The clone carrying this T cell receptor beta chain came up many times. CDR3 regions were amplified by Arm-PCR using iRepertoire HTBI primers to build TCR beta libraries. MiXCR, applied by TCRdb to the multiplex PCR reads, yields one record per CDR3 protein. The data contain about 330,000 distinct CDR3 sequences, around 15% of them singletons. The data derive from a study of regulatory T cells in long-lasting Graves disease. The V and J ends lost 4 bases and 6 bases respectively, with 8 bases between them. In germline, CDR1 is DFQATT, CDR2 SNEGSKA (reference sequence). The CDR3 is 11 amino acids. Stated time point: newly diagnosed GD, antithyroid drugs for less than 3 months. PBMC-derived RNA was used for the TCR library. These data were also reused for a study on T cells in Graves' hyperthyroidism and ophthalmopathy.

Sequencing used peripheral blood mononuclear cells (PBMCs), obtained at new diagnosis, from a patient treated with antithyroid drugs. The genes are TRBV20-1 and TRBJ2-3; tentatively, D is TRBD2 (5 bases). This sequence originates from a woman between 18 and 30 years old with Graves disease. CDR3 residues: CSAIKRDTQYF. In DNA, the CDR3 is TGCAGTGCTATTAAGCGGGATACGCAGTATTTT.